This T cell receptor beta chain originates from a study of beta chain features in type 1 diabetes. Study-wide background: Sorted cells from all samples, numbering 107,917,701, were examined. Study results and caveats: Since sequencing was performed on cDNA, cells with high TCR expression could be over-represented. Shortening of TCRB CDR3s, moderate but significant, appeared in all four CD4+ subsets of Type 1 diabetes patients.

This clone came up a few times. Its specificity is unknown. Expressed TCRB transcripts got sequenced, as all isolated RNA was reverse transcribed. The assay was immunoSEQ multiplex PCR, and TCRdb's table has in-frame clones only and misses some. The table has 400,000 or so clones, 9.6% seen once. The sequence was obtained from a young man with type 1 diabetes. The sequencing input was central memory CD4+ T cells from blood.

In DNA form, the CDR3 reads TGTGCCAGCAGTTTAGTTCGGGACACTGAAGCTTTCTTT. It yields the protein CASSLVRDTEAFF. The chain combines TRBV27 with TRBJ1-1; no reliable D call. V gave up 2 bases and J gave up 3 bases, with 7 bases separating them. CDR1 is MNHEY, CDR2 SMNVEV, per germline (reference sequence). This CDR3 has 13 residues.